This T cell receptor beta chain was observed in a study of T cell repertoires in cytomegalovirus infection. This clonotype was found a few times. TCRdb re-derived calls from the reads in MiXCR, one entry per CDR3 protein. Among roughly 300,000 distinct CDR3 sequences listed, roughly 9.5% were seen once. The CDR3 consists of 14 residues. Looked up from germline, CDR1 is LNHNV and CDR2 is YYDKDF (reference sequence). V was shortened by 2 bases and J by 2 bases, with 7 bases between the two germline ends. The chain recombines TRBV15 with TRBJ2-1; D may be TRBD2 (5 bases). The TCR sequence derives from a human donor in good health (CMV status not recorded). Some clones in this sample may be carry-over from other donors' samples. The sample comprised PBMCs. The CDR3 nucleotides read TGTGCCACCAGCAGAAGGCGGGCCTACAATGAGCAGTTCTTC. Translation gives CATSRRRAYNEQFF.